This TCR beta chain was recovered during a study of T cells after posttransplantation cyclophosphamide. Control samples came 1 year after myeloablative marrow transplants with methotrexate plus calcineurin inhibitor. Study-wide results and limits: Recipient CMV seropositivity and CMV reactivation strongly tracked TRB clonality. Blood and skin or GI T cell repertoires showed limited TRB overlap. Donor-recipient repertoire similarity was low at 1-2 months, rising over year one.

Clones were sequenced by immunoSEQ multiplex PCR, and TCRdb holds only the in-frame ones, with some missing. The sample includes about 21,000 clones, roughly 85% of them seen just once. With regard to this clone: Its antigen remains unidentified.

The sequence came from a female patient in her 30s who received an allogeneic stem cell transplant from an unrelated donor, was CMV-positive, and had acute and chronic GVHD. The graft donor may have contributed some T cells. The source was PBMCs, collected about 13 months after allogeneic stem cell transplant with calcineurin inhibitor and methotrexate.

The CDR3 loop reads CASSATTFRGTEAFF. CDR3 bases: TGTGCCAGCAGTGCGACGACTTTTAGAGGCACTGAAGCTTTCTTT. The J gene is TRBJ1-1, the V gene TRBV25-1; no reliable D call. Trimming stripped 4 bases from V and 4 bases from J, with 16 bases between. The germline gives CDR1 MGHDK, CDR2 SYGVNS. This CDR3 contains 15 residues.